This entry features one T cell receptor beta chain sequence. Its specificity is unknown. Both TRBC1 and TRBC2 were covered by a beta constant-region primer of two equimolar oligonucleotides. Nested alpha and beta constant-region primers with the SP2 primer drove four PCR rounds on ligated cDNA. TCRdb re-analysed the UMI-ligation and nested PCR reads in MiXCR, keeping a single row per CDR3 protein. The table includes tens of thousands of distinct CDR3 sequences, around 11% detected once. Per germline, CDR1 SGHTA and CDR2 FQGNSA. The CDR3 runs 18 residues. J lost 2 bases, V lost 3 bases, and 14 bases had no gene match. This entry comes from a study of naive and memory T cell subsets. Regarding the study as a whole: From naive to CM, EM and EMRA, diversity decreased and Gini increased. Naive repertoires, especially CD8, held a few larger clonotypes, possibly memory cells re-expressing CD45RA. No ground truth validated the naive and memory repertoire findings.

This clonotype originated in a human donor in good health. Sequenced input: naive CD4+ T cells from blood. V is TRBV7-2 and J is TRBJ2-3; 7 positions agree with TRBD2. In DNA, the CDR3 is TGTGCCAGCAGCTTCGTCGGGAGTGCTAGCGGTATCACAGATACGCAGTATTTT. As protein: CASSFVGSASGITDTQYF. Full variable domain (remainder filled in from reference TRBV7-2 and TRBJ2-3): GAGVSQSPSNKVTEKGKDVELRCDPISGHTALYWYRQSLGQGLEFLIYFQGNSAPDKSGLPSDRFSAERTGGSVSTLTIQRTQQEDSAVYLCASSFVGSASGITDTQYFGPGTRLTVL.